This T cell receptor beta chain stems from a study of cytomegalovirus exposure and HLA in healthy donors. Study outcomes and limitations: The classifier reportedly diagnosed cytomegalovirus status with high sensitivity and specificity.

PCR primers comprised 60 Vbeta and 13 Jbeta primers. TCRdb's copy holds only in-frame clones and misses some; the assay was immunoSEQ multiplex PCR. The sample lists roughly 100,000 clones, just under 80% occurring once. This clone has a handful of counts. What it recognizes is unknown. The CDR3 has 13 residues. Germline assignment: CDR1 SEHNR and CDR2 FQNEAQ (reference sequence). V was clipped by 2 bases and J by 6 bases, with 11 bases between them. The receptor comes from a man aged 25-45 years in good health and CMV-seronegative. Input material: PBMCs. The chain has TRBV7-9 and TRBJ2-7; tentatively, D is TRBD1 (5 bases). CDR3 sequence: CASSLNQGGEQYF. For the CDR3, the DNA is TGTGCCAGCAGCTTAAATCAGGGCGGCGAGCAGTACTTC.